These T cell receptor beta chains were read from a single sample in a study of blood T cell repertoires in COVID-19. TCRdb keeps only in-frame clones here, not all; method: immunoSEQ multiplex PCR. The sample records 130,000 to 150,000 clones, approximately 84% being singletons. Sequenced material: peripheral blood. These receptors were collected from a human donor in a cohort sampled during active COVID-19. Each CDR3 is given with its conserved first and last residue. D genes are given only for firm matches. For some rows the clone size is stated as once, few or many, or as a class when expanded; others skip it.

J | V | size | D | CDR3 | DNA
TRBJ2-7 | TRBV2 | NA | TRBD2 | CASRMTSGGSYEQYF | TGTGCCAGCAGGATGACTAGCGGGGGTTCCTACGAGCAGTACTTC
TRBJ1-1 | TRBV4-2 | NA | NA | CASSRTGLNTEAFF | TGTGCCAGCAGCCGTACAGGCTTGAACACTGAAGCTTTCTTT
TRBJ1-5 | TRBV9 | NA | NA | CASSVEGRRGEPQHF | TGTGCCAGCAGCGTAGAGGGCAGGCGGGGGGAGCCCCAGCATTTT
TRBJ2-7 | TRBV18 | NA | NA | CASSPPSYEQYF | TGTGCCAGCTCACCACCATCGTACGAGCAGTACTTC
TRBJ1-4 | TRBV27 | once | NA | CASSLRRATNEKLFF | TGTGCCAGCAGTTTACGTCGAGCAACTAATGAAAAACTGTTTTTT
TRBJ1-4 | TRBV9 | NA | TRBD1 | CASSVAGQTTNEKLFF | TGTGCCAGCAGCGTAGCGGGACAGACGACTAATGAAAAACTGTTTTTT
TRBJ2-1 | TRBV27 | NA | NA | CASRGHLSYNEQFF | TGTGCCAGCAGGGGACACCTATCCTACAATGAGCAGTTCTTC
TRBJ1-1 | TRBV7-3 | NA | NA | CASSLFEGDTEAFF | TGTGCCAGCAGCTTATTTGAGGGAGACACTGAAGCTTTCTTT
TRBJ2-7 | TRBV18 | NA | TRBD1 | CASSPSGTGVREQYF | TGTGCCAGCTCACCCTCCGGGACAGGGGTCAGGGAGCAGTACTTC
TRBJ2-2 | TRBV18 | NA | TRBD2 | CASSPERGVTGELFF | TGTGCCAGCTCACCTGAGCGGGGGGTCACCGGGGAGCTGTTTTTT
TRBJ1-2 | TRBV28 | NA | NA | CASLYQGSNYGYTF | TGTGCCAGCCTCTATCAGGGCAGTAACTATGGCTACACCTTC
TRBJ1-2 | TRBV4-2 | NA | NA | CASSQDRDYGYTF | TGTGCCAGCAGCCAAGACAGGGATTATGGCTACACCTTC
TRBJ2-5 | TRBV9 | NA | TRBD2 | CASSKPGTRGETQYF | TGTGCCAGCAGCAAACCCGGGACTAGGGGGGAGACCCAGTACTTC
TRBJ2-5 | TRBV19 | NA | NA | CASSGGLRETQYF | TGTGCCAGTAGTGGCGGGCTGAGGGAGACCCAGTACTTC
TRBJ2-7 | TRBV9 | NA | TRBD1 | CASSHTGGEQYF | TGTGCCAGCAGTCACACAGGGGGCGAGCAGTACTTC
TRBJ1-6 | TRBV6-1 | NA | NA | CASSESPYNSPLHF | TGTGCCAGCAGTGAGTCCCCTTATAATTCACCCCTCCACTTT
TRBJ1-6 | TRBV7-2 | NA | NA | CASSLSHSGFALHF | TGTGCCAGCAGCTTATCCCACTCCGGGTTTGCCCTCCACTTT
TRBJ2-5 | TRBV28 | NA | TRBD2 | CASWTPGLAGEQETQYF | TGTGCCAGCTGGACACCGGGACTAGCGGGGGAGCAAGAGACCCAGTACTTC
TRBJ2-3 | TRBV7-2 | NA | NA | CASSPMALQYF | TGTGCCAGCAGCCCCATGGCCCTGCAGTATTTT
TRBJ1-6 | TRBV3-1/TRBV3-2 | NA | NA | CASSFVPGISPLHF | TGTGCCAGCAGCTTCGTGCCGGGAATTTCACCCCTCCACTTT
TRBJ2-7 | TRBV6-2/TRBV6-3 | NA | NA | CASSYPLSEQYF | TGTGCCAGCAGTTACCCCCTTTCCGAGCAGTACTTC
TRBJ2-3 | TRBV18 | NA | NA | CASSREQGPTDTQYF | TGTGCCAGCTCACGAGAACAGGGTCCAACAGATACGCAGTATTTT
TRBJ1-2 | TRBV5-1 | NA | NA | CASSLAGADGYTF | TGCGCCAGCAGCTTGGCAGGGGCGGATGGCTACACCTTC
TRBJ1-6 | TRBV25-1 | NA | TRBD1 | CASSATGGSGNSPLHF | TGTGCCAGCAGTGCTACAGGGGGCTCGGGTAATTCACCCCTCCACTTT